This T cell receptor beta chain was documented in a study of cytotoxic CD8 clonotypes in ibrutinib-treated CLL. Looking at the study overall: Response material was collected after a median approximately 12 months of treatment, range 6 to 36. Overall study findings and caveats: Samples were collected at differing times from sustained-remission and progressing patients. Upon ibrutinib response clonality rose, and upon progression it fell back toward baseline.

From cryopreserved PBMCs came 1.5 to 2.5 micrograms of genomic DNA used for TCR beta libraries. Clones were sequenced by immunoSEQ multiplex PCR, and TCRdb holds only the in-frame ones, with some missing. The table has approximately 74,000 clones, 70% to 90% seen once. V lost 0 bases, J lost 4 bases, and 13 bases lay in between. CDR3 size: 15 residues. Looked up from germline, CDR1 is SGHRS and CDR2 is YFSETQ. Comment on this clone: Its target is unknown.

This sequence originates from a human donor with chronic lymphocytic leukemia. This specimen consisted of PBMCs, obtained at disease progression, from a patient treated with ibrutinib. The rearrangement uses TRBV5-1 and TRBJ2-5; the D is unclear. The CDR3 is CASSLVPSWGETQYF. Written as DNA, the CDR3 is TGCGCCAGCAGCTTGGTCCCCTCCTGGGGAGAGACCCAGTACTTC.